What follows are 5 T cell receptor beta chains derived from one specimen sequenced in a study of cytomegalovirus exposure and HLA in healthy donors. Sequencing was performed with immunoSEQ multiplex PCR; in TCRdb, only in-frame clones are kept and a portion is missing. In the table there are over 200,000 clones, roughly 88% of which are singletons. Sequencing was performed on PBMCs. Receptors were obtained from a woman aged 18-30 years in good health and CMV-seronegative.

The chain joins TRBV2 to TRBJ2-7; no reliable D call. This CDR3 is built from 11 residues. Germline loops: CDR1 SNHLY, CDR2 FYNNEI. V lost 3 bases, J lost 4 bases, and 4 bases lay in between. The CDR3: CASSDRYEQYF. The CDR3 bases are TGTGCCAGCAGTGATCGGTACGAGCAGTACTTC.

This clone showed up just a few times. This CDR3 is CASSLGTASSYEQYF. CDR3 nucleotide sequence: TGTGCCAGCAGCCTCGGGACAGCTAGCTCCTACGAGCAGTACTTC. The gene calls are TRBV5-4 and TRBJ2-7; 7 positions match TRBD1. CDR1 and CDR2 from the germline V gene are SGHNT and YYREEE (reference sequence). The V segment lost 4 bases and the J segment 0 bases; nucleotides outside the gene matches: 7. The length of the CDR3 is 15 residues.

This clone was observed once. V and J are TRBV27 and TRBJ2-3, with a tentative D call TRBD2 (6 bases). CDR3 length: 15 amino acids. V was trimmed by 7 bases and J by 0 bases, leaving 14 bases between them. Germline loops: CDR1 MNHEY, CDR2 SMNVEV (reference sequence). CDR3 residues: CASTPWGTSTDTQYF. The CDR3 DNA is TGTGCCAGCACCCCTTGGGGGACTAGCACAGATACGCAGTATTTT.

The chain recombines TRBV5-1 with TRBJ1-5; possible D gene TRBD1, 6 bases. The germline gives CDR1 SGHRS, CDR2 YFSETQ. This CDR3 is 16 amino acids long. Trimming pared 0 bases from V and 5 bases from J, leaving 15 bases between. CDR3 sequence reads: CASSLEPGAGYQPQHF. CDR3 DNA: TGCGCCAGCAGCTTGGAACCAGGGGCCGGATATCAGCCCCAGCATTTT.

The rearrangement links TRBV20-1 to TRBJ2-5; TRBD1 might be the D (5 bases). V lost 4 bases and J lost 5, with 5 bases in between. The CDR3 is 10 amino acids. The V gene's germline CDR1 is DFQATT and CDR2 SNEGSKA (reference sequence). The CDR3, as DNA: TGCAGTGCTAAGGGGGAGACCCAGTACTTC. It translates to CSAKGETQYF.